Below are 21 T cell receptor beta chains sequenced from a single sample in a study of shared T cell receptors in the human thymus. Here immunoSEQ multiplex PCR was the method, and the copy in TCRdb shows in-frame clones only, minus some. Among 630,000 or so clones listed, 70% to 90% were seen once. These data were also reused for a study on human thymus T cells.

The source material was thymocytes. These receptors came from a boy in the first two years of life with a congenital heart defect.

The chain is built from TRBV4-1 and TRBJ1-3, with D possibly matching TRBD1 (5 bases). This CDR3 is built from 21 residues. Germline lookup yields CDR1 MGHRA and CDR2 YSYEKL. Trimming removed 4 bases at V and 0 bases at J, with 28 bases between. CDR3 in amino acids: CASSPRQPQTLVSASGNTIYF. CDR3 in DNA: TGCGCCAGCAGCCCTCGACAGCCTCAAACCCTAGTCTCGGCCTCTGGAAACACCATATATTTT.

The genes are TRBV19 and TRBJ1-5; D not resolved. V lost 5 bases to trimming and J lost 7 bases, with 12 bases between them. The CDR3 contains 13 residues. Germline V gives CDR1 LNHDA, CDR2 SQIVND (reference sequence). CDR3 bases: TGTGCCAGTAGTCAAGGACTGCAACAGCCCCAGCATTTT. This codes for CASSQGLQQPQHF.

V usage is TRBV9 and J usage is TRBJ2-6, with 7 bases that match TRBD1. The CDR3 runs 21 residues. The V and J ends lost 4 bases and 4 bases, in that order; junction bases with no gene match: 23. The germline V gene encodes CDR1 SGDLS and CDR2 YYNGEE. The CDR3 here is CASSFPRDRVLKVPGANVLTF. Written as DNA, the CDR3 is TGTGCCAGCAGCTTTCCCCGGGACAGAGTTTTGAAGGTCCCCGGGGCCAACGTCCTGACTTTC.

J is TRBJ1-3 and V is TRBV14; possibly TRBD1 for D (5 bases). Germline assignment: CDR1 SGHDN and CDR2 FVKESK. The CDR3 spans 16 residues. With 0 bases removed from V and 7 bases from J, the gap between germline ends came to 16 bases. CDR3 coding DNA: TGTGCCAGCAGCCAAGATTCACTTTCCCGGGGGAACACCATATATTTT. Translating gives CASSQDSLSRGNTIYF.

The J gene is TRBJ1-2, the V gene TRBV6-4, with TRBD1 matching 7 bases. V was clipped by 3 bases and J by 4 bases; unmatched bases: 14. Germline values: CDR1 MRHNA, CDR2 SNTAGT. This CDR3 is built from 17 residues. The CDR3 spells CASSDRTGFCSCYGYTF. The CDR3 bases are TGTGCCAGCAGTGATAGGACAGGCTTCTGTTCGTGCTATGGCTACACCTTC.

The V gene is TRBV20-1, the J gene TRBJ2-5, with D unresolved. CDR1 and CDR2 from the germline V gene are DFQATT and SNEGSKA (reference sequence). The CDR3 totals 11 residues. V was shortened by 5 bases and J by 4 bases, with 8 bases between the two germline ends. CDR3 DNA: TGCAGTGCTCTAGAGCCAGAGACCCAGTACTTC. It codes for CSALEPETQYF.

This chain links TRBV9 with TRBJ1-2; maybe TRBD1 (6 bases). V lost 0 bases to trimming and J lost 4 bases, with 19 bases between them. This CDR3 is 17 amino acids long. Germline-derived CDR1 and CDR2 are SGDLS and YYNGEE. DNA of the CDR3: TGTGCCAGCAGCGTAGGGTCACGGGGGGCCCCCCCCTATGGCTACACCTTC. This gives the protein CASSVGSRGAPPYGYTF.

CDR3 region: CASSLGDSSNQPQHF. In nucleotides, the CDR3 is TGTGCCAGCAGCTTAGGGGACTCTAGCAATCAGCCCCAGCATTTT. The chain is built from TRBV7-8 and TRBJ1-5; the D gene is possibly TRBD1 (5 bases). This CDR3 has 15 residues. Trimming left V 1 base short and J 0 bases short, with 7 bases between. Germline assignment: CDR1 SGHVS and CDR2 FQNEAQ.

The genes are TRBV12-1 and TRBJ2-7; TRBD2 was called by the table and not checked on the DNA. TRBV12-1 is designated a pseudogene. The CDR3 loop spans 17 amino acids. In nucleotides, the CDR3 is TGTGCCAGCAGCTCGCACTCCGGGACTCACCTGGACTACGAGCAGTACTTC. Its translation: CASSSHSGTHLDYEQYF.

V usage is TRBV13 and J usage is TRBJ2-3; 14 bases are shared with TRBD2. Germline V gene data show CDR1 as PRHDT and CDR2 as FYEKMQ (reference sequence). V lost 5 bases to trimming and J lost 4 bases; unmatched junction nucleotides: 5. The CDR3 is 16 residues long. CDR3 amino acids: CASSPGTSGSSDTQYF. The CDR3 coding sequence is TGTGCCAGCAGCCCAGGGACTAGCGGGAGTTCAGATACGCAGTATTTT.

This chain links TRBV6-5 with TRBJ1-1; D not certain. CDR3 length equals 15 residues. Germline V gives CDR1 MNHEY, CDR2 SVGAGI. V lost 5 bases and J 0 bases, leaving 13 bases between the germline ends. The CDR3 nucleotides are TGTGCCAGCAGTCACGCGACATACCTGAACACTGAAGCTTTCTTT. Translation gives CASSHATYLNTEAFF.

The chain is built from TRBV7-2 and TRBJ2-7; 7 nucleotides align to TRBD2. With 5 bases clipped from V and 2 bases from J, the junction kept 6 bases outside the gene matches. Germline V gives CDR1 SGHTA, CDR2 FQGNSA. The length of the CDR3 is 14 residues. This CDR3 is CASSRLLAAYEQYF. The CDR3, as DNA: TGTGCCAGCAGCCGTTTGCTAGCGGCCTACGAGCAGTACTTC.

This clone was observed a single time. The genes are TRBV5-6 and TRBJ2-3, with 7 bases aligning to TRBD1. The V gene's germline CDR1 is SGHDT and CDR2 YYEEEE. The CDR3 extends over 13 amino acids. After removal of 3 bases from V and 5 bases from J, the junction contained 3 bases not matched to a gene. CDR3 in DNA: TGTGCCAGCAGCTACCCAGGGGGAGATACGCAGTATTTT. Protein product: CASSYPGGDTQYF.

J is TRBJ2-1 and V is TRBV4-1; 12 positions match TRBD2. Germline CDR1 reads MGHRA; CDR2 reads YSYEKL. The CDR3 extends over 18 amino acids. The V and J ends lost 3 bases and 6 bases, in that order; junction bases with no gene match: 12. CDR3 DNA: TGCGCCAGCAGCCACCTTCTAGCGGGGGGGCCCACTATCAATGAGCAGTTCTTC. It is translated as CASSHLLAGGPTINEQFF.

This clone was observed a handful of times. The V and J genes are TRBV10-3 and TRBJ2-5, with 15 positions matching TRBD2. The ends lost 2 bases at V and 2 bases at J; junction bases unmatched: 6. The germline V gene encodes CDR1 ENHRY and CDR2 SYGVKD. The CDR3 consists of 18 residues. The CDR3, as DNA: TGTGCCATCAGTGAGGGGACTAGCGGGGGGCACGAACAAGAGACCCAGTACTTC. Its protein is CAISEGTSGGHEQETQYF.

V and J are TRBV5-8 and TRBJ1-5; weak D call: TRBD1 (5 bases). CDR1 is SGHTS and CDR2 is YDEGEE in the germline V gene. The CDR3 is 15 amino acids. V gave up 4 bases and J gave up 5 bases, with 16 bases separating them. The CDR3: CASSRRTSRDQPQHF. Written as DNA, the CDR3 is TGTGCCAGCAGCAGACGGACAAGCCGAGATCAGCCCCAGCATTTT.

This chain joins TRBV5-1 and TRBJ2-1, with 10 bases fitting TRBD2. J gave up 5 bases and V 2 bases, and 4 bases lay outside the gene matches. This CDR3 comprises 15 residues. The germline V gene encodes CDR1 SGHRS and CDR2 YFSETQ. As DNA, the CDR3 is TGCGCCAGCAGCTTTACCAGCGGGGGGGACAATGAGCAGTTCTTC. It specifies CASSFTSGGDNEQFF.

This clone has just a few counts. The chain uses TRBV7-9 and TRBJ2-7; D might be TRBD1 (5 bases). The CDR3 consists of 15 residues. CDR1 and CDR2 from the germline V gene are SEHNR and FQNEAQ (reference sequence). V lost 2 bases and J lost 2, with 13 bases in between. DNA of the CDR3: TGTGCCAGCAGCTTAAGAGCTGGACAAACCTACGAGCAGTACTTC. Its protein is CASSLRAGQTYEQYF.

V usage is TRBV5-1 and J usage is TRBJ2-1; weak D call: TRBD1 (6 bases). Germline loops: CDR1 SGHRS, CDR2 YFSETQ. This CDR3 comprises 13 residues. Trimming removed 0 bases from V and 8 bases from J, with 9 bases in between. CDR3 residues: CASSLEGVHEQFF. For the CDR3, the DNA is TGCGCCAGCAGCTTGGAGGGGGTTCATGAGCAGTTCTTC. Looking up the rest from reference TRBV5-1 and TRBJ2-1 gives the full variable domain: KAGVTQTPRYLIKTRGQQVTLSCSPISGHRSVSWYQQTPGQGLQFLFEYFSETQRNKGNFPGRFSGRQFSNSRSEMNVSTLELGDSALYLCASSLEGVHEQFFGPGTRLTVL.

The rearrangement joins TRBV11-2 to TRBJ2-1, with 7 bases identical to TRBD2. There are 15 residues in the CDR3. V lost 3 bases and J lost 6; bases outside the gene matches: 8. In germline, CDR1 is SGHAT, CDR2 FQNNGV. CDR3 protein: CASSLGRALVNEQFF. DNA of the CDR3: TGTGCCAGCAGCTTGGGGAGGGCACTAGTCAATGAGCAGTTCTTC.

This chain links TRBV5-1 with TRBJ2-3; no firm D call. V was clipped by 0 bases and J by 2 bases, with 13 bases between them. This CDR3 spans 16 amino acids. Germline CDR1 reads SGHRS; CDR2 reads YFSETQ. The CDR3 protein is CASSLAGFWATDTQYF. CDR3 DNA: TGCGCCAGCAGCTTGGCAGGATTTTGGGCCACAGATACGCAGTATTTT.